A single sample is the source of the 16 T cell receptor beta chains below, sequenced in a study of shared T cell receptors in the human thymus. Produced via immunoSEQ multiplex PCR; TCRdb's table is partial and in-frame only. The repertoire holds about 660,000 clones, with 70% to 90% as singletons. These same records also appear under a second study, on human thymus T cells.

The sample comprised thymocytes. The receptors come from a boy in the first two years of life with a congenital heart defect.

This chain links TRBV6-5 with TRBJ2-5; 10 nucleotides agree with TRBD2. Trimming removed 2 bases from V and 4 bases from J; junction bases left unmatched: 4. The CDR3 contains 15 residues. Germline loops: CDR1 MNHEY, CDR2 SVGAGI. The CDR3 DNA sequence: TGTGCCAGCAGTTACGGGACTAGCGACAGAGAGACCCAGTACTTC. Amino acid sequence: CASSYGTSDRETQYF.

This chain joins TRBV16 and TRBJ2-7; TRBD2 aligns across 14 bases. The CDR3 loop spans 18 amino acids. Germline CDR1 reads KGHSY; CDR2 reads FQNENV. J gave up 5 bases and V 2 bases, and 11 bases lay outside the gene matches. The CDR3 is CASSQVISPGLAGDEQYF. The CDR3, as DNA: TGTGCCAGCAGCCAAGTCATCTCACCGGGACTAGCGGGGGACGAGCAGTACTTC.

This sequence joins TRBV5-6 and TRBJ2-5; tentative D call: TRBD2 (5 bases). This CDR3 has 14 amino acids. CDR1 is SGHDT and CDR2 is YYEEEE in the germline V gene. V lost 3 bases to trimming and J lost 3 bases, with 12 bases between them. The CDR3, as DNA: TGTGCCAGCAGCTGGGGAGAAGAGAAAGAGACCCAGTACTTC. Its protein product is CASSWGEEKETQYF. Full variable domain (remainder filled in from reference TRBV5-6 and TRBJ2-5): DAGVTQSPTHLIKTRGQQVTLRCSPKSGHDTVSWYQQALGQGPQFIFQYYEEEERQRGNFPDRFSGHQFPNYSSELNVNALLLGDSALYLCASSWGEEKETQYFGPGTRLLVL.

The J gene is TRBJ1-5, the V gene TRBV7-8; possible D gene TRBD1, 6 bases. The germline gives CDR1 SGHVS, CDR2 FQNEAQ. V lost 5 bases and J lost 0, with 32 bases in between. CDR3 length: 22 residues. The CDR3, as DNA: TGTGCCAGCAGCAATCACCGGGACATCGGTAACCCGATACTTTATAGCAATCAGCCCCAGCATTTT. It codes for CASSNHRDIGNPILYSNQPQHF.

The chain uses TRBV19 and TRBJ2-1; TRBD2 matches 7 bases. Unmatched junction bases numbered 7, after V lost 11 bases and J lost 9 bases. The CDR3 runs 11 residues. The germline V gene has CDR1 LNHDA and CDR2 SQIVND (reference sequence). The CDR3 protein is CAVRGVGEQFF. CDR3 nucleotide sequence: TGTGCCGTTCGGGGGGTGGGTGAGCAGTTCTTC.

The chain carries TRBV7-2 and TRBJ2-7; 9 bases agree with TRBD2. V shed 4 bases, J shed 4 bases, and the junction held 8 bases outside the gene matches. The CDR3 consists of 15 residues. Germline CDR1 is SGHTA and CDR2 is FQGNSA. CDR3 residues: CASSSGGAGGYEQYF. CDR3 nucleotides: TGTGCCAGCAGCTCCGGCGGGGCGGGAGGGTACGAGCAGTACTTC.

V and J are TRBV27 and TRBJ2-1; no firm D call. CDR3 length: 10 amino acids. Trimming removed 11 bases from V and 8 bases from J, with 10 bases in between. CDR1 is MNHEY and CDR2 is SMNVEV in the germline V gene (reference sequence). This CDR3 reads CAVPWHEQFF. CDR3 in DNA: TGTGCCGTTCCATGGCATGAGCAGTTCTTC.

The genes are TRBV4-1 and TRBJ2-7; 9 bases map to TRBD2. The CDR3 is 16 residues long. V was clipped by 1 base and J by 5 bases; unmatched bases: 9. Germline V gives CDR1 MGHRA, CDR2 YSYEKL. CDR3 in DNA: TGCGCCAGCAGCCAAGGGGTTAGCGGGAGCCCCCACGAGCAGTACTTC. This gives the protein CASSQGVSGSPHEQYF.

This sequence joins TRBV5-1 and TRBJ2-6; D possibly corresponds to TRBD2 (6 bases). In germline, CDR1 is SGHRS, CDR2 YFSETQ. The CDR3 extends over 17 amino acids. With 3 bases removed from V and 0 bases from J, the gap between germline ends came to 13 bases. CDR3 nucleotide sequence: TGCGCCAGCAGCTGGGGGACTCCCCACTCTGGGGCCAACGTCCTGACTTTC. It is translated as CASSWGTPHSGANVLTF.

V and J are TRBV27 and TRBJ2-1; D gene uncertain. The CDR3 extends over 15 amino acids. Between the trimmed V and J ends, which lost 5 bases and 8 bases, there was a span of 19 bases. Germline V gene lookup returns CDR1 MNHEY and CDR2 SMNVEV (reference sequence). Here the CDR3 reads CASSPNRVPPDEQFF. Written as DNA, the CDR3 is TGTGCCAGCAGTCCTAACCGCGTTCCCCCCGATGAGCAGTTCTTC.

The chain uses TRBV13 and TRBJ2-3, with 14 bases identical to TRBD2. J lost 8 bases, V lost 5 bases, and 18 bases had no gene match. CDR3 length equals 19 residues. Germline loops: CDR1 PRHDT, CDR2 FYEKMQ (reference sequence). The CDR3: CASSRGGTSGRRRARTQYF. Here the CDR3 DNA reads TGTGCCAGCAGCCGGGGGGGGACTAGCGGGAGAAGAAGGGCGCGTACGCAGTATTTT.

The rearrangement joins TRBV11-3 to TRBJ2-5; TRBD2 aligns across 7 bases. CDR3 length: 14 residues. Germline V gives CDR1 SGHNT, CDR2 YENEEA. With V trimmed by 5 bases and J by 5 bases, 8 bases remained unmatched. Written as DNA, the CDR3 is TGTGCCAGCAGCCCTAGACTAGCCGGGGAGACCCAGTACTTC. Its protein product is CASSPRLAGETQYF.

The V and J genes are TRBV5-6 and TRBJ2-3; perhaps TRBD2 as D (5 bases). The CDR3 has 12 residues. The germline CDR1 and CDR2 sequences are SGHDT and YYEEEE. The V end was cut by 5 bases, the J end by 6 bases, with 10 bases between. CDR3: CASRTSGDTQYF. The DNA of the CDR3 is TGTGCCAGCAGGACGTCGGGGGATACGCAGTATTTT.

This sequence joins TRBV19 and TRBJ2-7, with 13 bases identical to TRBD2. V lost 5 bases and J lost 5; bases outside the gene matches: 18. Per germline, CDR1 LNHDA and CDR2 SQIVND (reference sequence). The CDR3 runs to 19 residues. CDR3 amino acids: CASSPGGLAGNPLYDEQYF. The CDR3, as DNA: TGTGCCAGTAGTCCCGGGGGACTAGCGGGAAACCCGCTTTACGACGAGCAGTACTTC.

The chain carries TRBV5-5 and TRBJ2-7, with 7 bases fitting TRBD2. V shed 2 bases and J 5 bases; nucleotides not matched to a gene: 16. CDR1 SGHKS and CDR2 YYEKEE come from the germline V gene (reference sequence). The CDR3 has 17 residues. CDR3 region: CASSLTAGERTPHEQYF. The CDR3 DNA sequence: TGTGCCAGCAGCTTAACGGCGGGAGAGCGGACCCCCCACGAGCAGTACTTC. The full variable domain, with the rest looked up from reference TRBV5-5 and TRBJ2-7, is DAGVTQSPTHLIKTRGQQVTLRCSPISGHKSVSWYQQVLGQGPQFIFQYYEKEERGRGNFPDRFSARQFPNYSSELNVNALLLGDSALYLCASSLTAGERTPHEQYFGPGTRLTVT.

The chain is built from TRBV7-2 and TRBJ2-7; TRBD2 might be the D (7 bases). This CDR3 contains 15 residues. V lost 6 bases to trimming and J lost 5 bases, with 20 bases between them. The V gene's germline CDR1 is SGHTA and CDR2 FQGNSA. CDR3 sequence reads: CASRPPRGGFDEQYF. The DNA for the CDR3 is TGTGCCAGCAGGCCCCCGAGGGGGGGCTTTGACGAGCAGTACTTC.